The next 20 T cell receptor beta chains were all read from a single sample in a study of blood T cells in healthy people across ages. It was with a sample-barcoded 5' primer and a J-beta primer mix that a second PCR of roughly 7 to 12 cycles was run. TCRdb re-called the 5' RACE reads through MiXCR, storing one row per CDR3 protein. The sample yields over 1,300,000 distinct CDR3 sequences, around 59% seen once. Sequenced: blood. These receptors came from a man aged 18-30 years in good health.

Comment on this clonotype: A junction end diverges from the germline sequence, so it may reflect a read error. The gene calls are TRBV9 and TRBJ2-1, with 7 nucleotides matching TRBD2. CDR1 is SGDLS, CDR2 YYNGEE, per germline. The CDR3 is made up of 15 amino acids. CDR3 in amino acids: CAGSPHDPGGNEQFF. CDR3 nucleotides: TGTGCCGGCAGCCCACATGACCCGGGGGGCAATGAGCAGTTCTTC.

The sample holds a few counts of this clonotype. The rearrangement links TRBV5-1 to TRBJ2-5, with D perhaps TRBD2 (6 bases). This CDR3 is built from 12 residues. V was shortened by 6 bases and J by 5 bases, with 11 bases between the two germline ends. Per the germline V gene, CDR1 is SGHRS and CDR2 is YFSETQ. CDR3 coding DNA: TGCGCCAGCAAAGGGCTAGCGGAGACCCAGTACTTC. This translates into CASKGLAETQYF.

The rearrangement joins TRBV29-1 to TRBJ2-7; D gene unclear. The germline gives CDR1 SQVTM, CDR2 ANQGSEA. V was pared by 0 bases and J by 3 bases, with 6 bases between. This CDR3 is 12 amino acids long. CDR3 residues: CSVEDKVYEQYF. CDR3 nucleotides: TGCAGCGTTGAAGATAAGGTCTACGAGCAGTACTTC.

The chain is built from TRBV5-1 and TRBJ1-2; possible D gene TRBD1, 5 bases. Trimming shortened V by 4 bases and J by 4 bases, and 14 bases separated the two germline ends. There are 14 residues in the CDR3. CDR1 and CDR2 from the germline V gene are SGHRS and YFSETQ. The CDR3 DNA is TGCGCCAGCAGCCTAGGGGCAGCCCTCTATGGCTACACCTTC. It encodes CASSLGAALYGYTF.

The sample holds a few counts of this clonotype. This chain joins TRBV4-1 and TRBJ2-1; D possibly corresponds to TRBD1 (5 bases). This CDR3 comprises 14 residues. Trimming left V 3 bases short and J 4 bases short, with 10 bases between. The germline V gene has CDR1 MGHRA and CDR2 YSYEKL. The CDR3 sequence: CASSQRSGYNEQFF. The CDR3 nucleotides read TGCGCCAGCAGCCAGAGGTCAGGGTACAATGAGCAGTTCTTC.

The chain links TRBV2 to TRBJ1-1; D perhaps matches TRBD1 (5 bases). V lost 9 bases to trimming and J lost 5 bases, with 16 bases between them. The CDR3 covers 13 residues. Germline CDR1 and CDR2: SNHLY and FYNNEI. This CDR3 is CARRGIGRTEAFF. The CDR3 coding sequence is TGTGCCAGAAGGGGCATTGGGCGGACTGAAGCTTTCTTT.

V gene TRBV29-1 combines with J gene TRBJ2-1; TRBD1 or TRBD2 may be the D gene (5 bases each). Between the trimmed V and J ends, which lost 6 bases and 2 bases, there was a span of 11 bases. CDR3 length: 13 residues. Germline CDR1 and CDR2: SQVTM and ANQGSEA. CDR3 nucleotides: TGCAGCGTACCCGGGACGCCCTACAATGAGCAGTTCTTC. Amino acids: CSVPGTPYNEQFF.

The rearrangement uses TRBV2 and TRBJ2-4, with D unresolved. The last part of the DNA fits TRBJ2-7 better; the J call may be wrong. Germline V CDR1 and CDR2: SNHLY, FYNNEI. The CDR3 spans 16 residues. The CDR3: CASSAGSLILNYEQYF. The CDR3 bases are TGTGCCAGCAGTGCGGGTTCTCTCATCCTAAACTACGAGCAGTACTTC.

The V gene is TRBV19, the J gene TRBJ2-7; D possibly uses TRBD1 or TRBD2 (5 bases each). V dropped 9 bases and J dropped 2 bases, with 17 bases sitting between them. The CDR3 is 14 amino acids. In germline, CDR1 is LNHDA, CDR2 SQIVND (reference sequence). CDR3 region: CASAEEQGAYEQYF. The CDR3 nucleotides read TGTGCCAGCGCGGAGGAGCAGGGAGCCTACGAGCAGTACTTC.

The chain uses TRBV6-1 and TRBJ1-2; weak D call: TRBD1 (6 bases). Between the trimmed V and J ends, which lost 6 bases and 4 bases, there was a span of 24 bases. The CDR3 has 17 amino acids. Germline values: CDR1 MNHNS, CDR2 SASEGT. CDR3 amino acids: CASREFGLGAHFYGYTF. The CDR3 nucleotides are TGTGCCAGCAGAGAATTCGGGCTGGGGGCGCATTTCTATGGCTACACCTTC.

The chain recombines TRBV6-2 or TRBV6-3 with TRBJ2-1; 8 bases match TRBD2. The CDR3 length is 18 residues. Germline V gives CDR1 MNHEY, CDR2 SVGEGT. J lost 4 bases, V lost 6 bases, and 17 bases had no gene match. CDR3 sequence: CASSPERWRGASYNEQFF. CDR3 DNA sequence: TGTGCCAGCAGCCCGGAGAGGTGGCGGGGGGCATCATACAATGAGCAGTTCTTC.

This clonotype appeared a few times. V is TRBV5-5 and J is TRBJ2-5; 8 bases match TRBD1. With V trimmed by 2 bases and J by 11 bases, 20 bases remained unmatched. Germline CDR1 SGHKS, CDR2 YYEKEE (reference sequence). The CDR3 loop spans 17 amino acids. As DNA, the CDR3 is TGTGCCAGCAGCTTCATACCCTATTCCGGGACAGGTATCCAGCAGTACTTC. Its protein is CASSFIPYSGTGIQQYF.

The rearrangement links TRBV15 to TRBJ1-1, with D possibly TRBD1 on 5 matching bases. The V gene lost 3 bases and the J gene lost 4 bases, with 12 bases spanning the gap. Germline V CDR1 and CDR2: LNHNV, YYDKDF (reference sequence). The CDR3 runs to 14 residues. The CDR3 is CATSSPREITEAFF. CDR3 sequence (DNA): TGTGCCACCAGCAGTCCCAGGGAGATCACTGAAGCTTTCTTT.

J is TRBJ1-2 and V is TRBV29-1; no clear D. With 4 bases removed from V and 0 bases from J, the gap between germline ends came to 6 bases. Looked up from germline, CDR1 is SQVTM and CDR2 is ANQGSEA. The CDR3 totals 12 residues. This CDR3 reads CSVATSNYGYTF. The CDR3, as DNA: TGCAGCGTTGCGACCTCTAACTATGGCTACACCTTC.

The gene calls are TRBV4-1 and TRBJ1-1; D is undetermined. Germline loops: CDR1 MGHRA, CDR2 YSYEKL. V was pared by 2 bases and J by 7 bases, with 14 bases between. There are 14 residues in the CDR3. This CDR3 reads CASSQWSTGYEAFF. The CDR3 DNA follows: TGCGCCAGCAGCCAATGGTCAACGGGATATGAAGCTTTCTTT.

This clonotype came up a few times. The V gene is TRBV27, the J gene TRBJ2-1; 9 bases agree with TRBD1. Trimming cost V 6 bases and J 10 bases; bases outside gene matches: 7. The CDR3 runs to 13 residues. The germline gives CDR1 MNHEY, CDR2 SMNVEV (reference sequence). CDR3 protein: CASRGQGALEQFF. CDR3 coding DNA: TGTGCCAGCAGGGGACAGGGAGCATTGGAGCAGTTCTTC.

This CDR3 reads CASSLSLAFHNEQFF. CDR3 nucleotides: TGTGCCAGCAGCTTATCTCTAGCGTTTCACAATGAGCAGTTCTTC. The chain employs TRBV7-9 and TRBJ2-1, with D possibly TRBD2 on 6 matching bases. This CDR3 region has 15 residues. CDR1 is SEHNR, CDR2 FQNEAQ, per germline (reference sequence). The ends were cut back, 2 bases at V and 5 bases at J, with 13 bases in the middle.

The rearrangement links TRBV29-1 to TRBJ2-1; perhaps D is TRBD1 or TRBD2 (5 bases each). Germline V gene lookup returns CDR1 SQVTM and CDR2 ANQGSEA. Trimming removed 2 bases from V and 5 bases from J, with 13 bases in between. The CDR3 is 14 amino acids. Here the CDR3 reads CSVELLQGDNEQFF. The CDR3 DNA follows: TGCAGCGTTGAATTGTTGCAGGGAGACAATGAGCAGTTCTTC.

This clonotype was detected a few times. This chain links TRBV2 with TRBJ1-2; D is uncertain. Germline CDR1 is SNHLY and CDR2 is FYNNEI. This CDR3 has 13 amino acids. Trimming took 4 bases from V and 4 from J, leaving 10 bases between them. CDR3 in DNA: TGTGCCAGCAGTGGTTTTAGCCCCTATGGCTACACCTTC. Amino acid sequence: CASSGFSPYGYTF. Based on the CDR3 plus reference TRBV2 and TRBJ1-2, the full variable domain is EPEVTQTPSHQVTQMGQEVILRCVPISNHLYFYWYRQILGQKVEFLVSFYNNEISEKSEIFDDQFSVERPDGSNFTLKIRSTKLEDSAMYFCASSGFSPYGYTFGSGTRLTVV.

This clonotype appeared a single time. The genes are TRBV6-1 and TRBJ1-5; TRBD1 is a possible D gene (6 bases). The CDR3 is 13 amino acids. Germline assignment: CDR1 MNHNS and CDR2 SASEGT. The V end lost 4 bases, the J end lost 6 bases, and 10 bases lay between the germline ends. The CDR3: CASSVGQLQPQHF. The DNA for the CDR3 is TGTGCCAGCAGTGTAGGACAGCTTCAGCCCCAGCATTTT.